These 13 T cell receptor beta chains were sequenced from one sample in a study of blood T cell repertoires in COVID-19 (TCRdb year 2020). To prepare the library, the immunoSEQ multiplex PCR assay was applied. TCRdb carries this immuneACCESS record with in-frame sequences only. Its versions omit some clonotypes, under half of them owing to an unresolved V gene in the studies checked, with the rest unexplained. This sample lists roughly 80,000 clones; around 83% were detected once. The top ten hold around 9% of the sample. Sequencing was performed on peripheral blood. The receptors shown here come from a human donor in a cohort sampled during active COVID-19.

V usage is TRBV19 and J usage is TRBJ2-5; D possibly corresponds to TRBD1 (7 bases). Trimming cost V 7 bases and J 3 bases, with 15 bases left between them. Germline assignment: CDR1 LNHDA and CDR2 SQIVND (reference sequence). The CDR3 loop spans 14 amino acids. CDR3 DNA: TGTGCCAGTACCTACAGGGGAGGAGAAGAGACCCAGTACTTC. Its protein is CASTYRGGEETQYF.

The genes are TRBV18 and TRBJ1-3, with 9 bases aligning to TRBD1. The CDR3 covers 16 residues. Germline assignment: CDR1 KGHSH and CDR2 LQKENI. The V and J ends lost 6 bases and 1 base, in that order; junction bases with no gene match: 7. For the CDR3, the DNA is TGTGCCAGCTCTCGGGGACAGGGAGGATCTGGAAACACCATATATTTT. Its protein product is CASSRGQGGSGNTIYF.

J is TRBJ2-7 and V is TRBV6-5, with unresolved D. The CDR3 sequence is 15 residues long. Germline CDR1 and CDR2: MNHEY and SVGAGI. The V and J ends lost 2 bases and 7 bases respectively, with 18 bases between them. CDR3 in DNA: TGTGCCAGCAGTTACAAATCCTGGTATCCTACGGAGCAGTACTTC. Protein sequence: CASSYKSWYPTEQYF.

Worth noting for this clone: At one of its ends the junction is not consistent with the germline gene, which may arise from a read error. CDR3: CAWSSSGQGNSDF. DNA for the CDR3: TGTGCCTGGAGTTCGTCAGGGCAGGGGAATTCAGACTTC. The chain is built from TRBV30 and TRBJ2-4; weak D call: TRBD1 (6 bases). The germline CDR1 and CDR2 sequences are GTSNPN and SVGIG (reference sequence). The CDR3 is 13 residues long.

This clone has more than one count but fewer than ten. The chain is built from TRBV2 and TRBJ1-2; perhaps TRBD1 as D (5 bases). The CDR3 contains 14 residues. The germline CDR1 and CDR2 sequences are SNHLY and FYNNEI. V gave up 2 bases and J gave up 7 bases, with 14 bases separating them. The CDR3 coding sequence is TGTGCCAGCAGTGAAAGGAACGGGGGAGGTGGCTACACCTTC. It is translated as CASSERNGGGGYTF.

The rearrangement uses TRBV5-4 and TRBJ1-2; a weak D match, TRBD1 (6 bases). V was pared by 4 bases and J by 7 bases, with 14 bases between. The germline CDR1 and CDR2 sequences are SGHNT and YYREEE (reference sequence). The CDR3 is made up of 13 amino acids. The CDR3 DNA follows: TGTGCCAGCAGCCAGGGGCTTACAGTTGGCTACACCTTC. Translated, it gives CASSQGLTVGYTF.

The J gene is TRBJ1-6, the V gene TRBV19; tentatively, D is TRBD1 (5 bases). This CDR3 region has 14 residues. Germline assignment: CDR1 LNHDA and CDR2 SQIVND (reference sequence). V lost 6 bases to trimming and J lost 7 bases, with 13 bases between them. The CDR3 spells CASSPQRGNSPLHF. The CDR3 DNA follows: TGTGCCAGTAGCCCCCAAAGGGGAAATTCACCCCTCCACTTT.

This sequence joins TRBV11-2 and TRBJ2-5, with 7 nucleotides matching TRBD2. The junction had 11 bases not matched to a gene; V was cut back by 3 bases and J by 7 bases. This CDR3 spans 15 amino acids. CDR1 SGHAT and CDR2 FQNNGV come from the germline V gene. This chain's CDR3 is CASSFLAAQLGTQYF. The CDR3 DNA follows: TGTGCCAGCAGCTTCCTAGCGGCCCAGTTGGGGACCCAGTACTTC.

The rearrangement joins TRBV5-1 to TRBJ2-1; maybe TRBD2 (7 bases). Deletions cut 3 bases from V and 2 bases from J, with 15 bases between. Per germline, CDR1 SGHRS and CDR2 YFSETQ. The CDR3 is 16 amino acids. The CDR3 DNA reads TGCGCCAGCAGCTCCGCTTCGGGGGGCCCCTACAATGAGCAGTTCTTC. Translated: CASSSASGGPYNEQFF.

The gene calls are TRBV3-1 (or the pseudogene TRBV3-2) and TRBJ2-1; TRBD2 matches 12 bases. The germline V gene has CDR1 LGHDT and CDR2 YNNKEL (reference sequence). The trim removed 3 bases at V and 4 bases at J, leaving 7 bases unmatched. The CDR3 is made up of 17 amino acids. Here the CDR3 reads CASSQVWTSGEYNEQFF. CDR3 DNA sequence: TGTGCCAGCAGCCAGGTCTGGACTAGCGGGGAGTACAATGAGCAGTTCTTC.

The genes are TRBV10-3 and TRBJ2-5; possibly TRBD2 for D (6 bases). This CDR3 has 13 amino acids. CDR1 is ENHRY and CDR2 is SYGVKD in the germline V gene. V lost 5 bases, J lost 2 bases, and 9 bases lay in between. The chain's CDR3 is CAISFSGQETQYF. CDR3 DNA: TGTGCCATCAGTTTTAGCGGACAAGAGACCCAGTACTTC.

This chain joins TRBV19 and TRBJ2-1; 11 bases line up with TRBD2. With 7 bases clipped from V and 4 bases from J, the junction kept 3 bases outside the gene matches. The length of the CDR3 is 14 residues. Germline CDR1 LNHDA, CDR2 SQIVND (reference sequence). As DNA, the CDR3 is TGTGCCAGTACCGGGACTAGCGGATACAATGAGCAGTTCTTC. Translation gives CASTGTSGYNEQFF.

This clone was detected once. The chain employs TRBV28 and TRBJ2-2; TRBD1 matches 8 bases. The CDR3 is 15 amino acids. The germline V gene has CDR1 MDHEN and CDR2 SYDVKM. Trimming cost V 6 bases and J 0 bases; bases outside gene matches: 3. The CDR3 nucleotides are TGTGCCAGCAGAATACAGGGGGCGAACACCGGGGAGCTGTTTTTT. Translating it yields CASRIQGANTGELFF.